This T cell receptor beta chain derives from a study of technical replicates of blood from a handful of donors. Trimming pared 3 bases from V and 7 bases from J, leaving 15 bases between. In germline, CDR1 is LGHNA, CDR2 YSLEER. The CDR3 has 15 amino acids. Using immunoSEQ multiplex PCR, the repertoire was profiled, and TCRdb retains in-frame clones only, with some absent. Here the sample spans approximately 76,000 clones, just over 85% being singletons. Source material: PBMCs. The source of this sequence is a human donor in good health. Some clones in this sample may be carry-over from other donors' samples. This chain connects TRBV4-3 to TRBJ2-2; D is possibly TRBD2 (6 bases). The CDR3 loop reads CASSHKARGGGELFF. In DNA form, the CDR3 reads TGCGCCAGCAGCCACAAGGCCCGGGGAGGCGGGGAGCTGTTTTTT.